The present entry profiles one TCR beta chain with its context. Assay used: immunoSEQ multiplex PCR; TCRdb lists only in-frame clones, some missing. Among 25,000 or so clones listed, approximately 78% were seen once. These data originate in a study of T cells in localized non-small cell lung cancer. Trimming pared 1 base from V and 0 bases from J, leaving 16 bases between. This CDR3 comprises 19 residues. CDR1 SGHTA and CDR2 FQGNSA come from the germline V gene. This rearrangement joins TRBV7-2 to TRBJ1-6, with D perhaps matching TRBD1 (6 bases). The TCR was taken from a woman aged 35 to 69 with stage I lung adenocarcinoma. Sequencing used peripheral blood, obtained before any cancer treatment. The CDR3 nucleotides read TGTGCCAGCAGCTTAGGTGTCAGGGGCGCGAGCTCCTATAATTCACCCCTCCACTTT. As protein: CASSLGVRGASSYNSPLHF.